The clone carrying this T cell receptor (beta chain) was observed a few times. Its antigen is not identified. The entry originates in a study of T cell responses to AZD1222 COVID-19 vaccine. Points from the study as a whole: Sampling that yielded the repertoires occurred only after the peak T cell response. Clonal diversity may have been underestimated, and the donors were mostly white British, with more females than males. Elevations in Spike-specific TCR breadth and depth followed administration of two AZD1222 doses.

The germline gives CDR1 MNHNY, CDR2 SVGAGI (reference sequence). The CDR3 runs to 15 residues. Trimming removed 0 bases from V and 4 bases from J, with 10 bases in between. Some clones are missing from TCRdb's copy, which holds only in-frame ones; the method was immunoSEQ multiplex PCR. The sample has 100,000 or so clones, more than 85% seen once. This chain links TRBV6-6 with TRBJ2-1; D gene ambiguous. This TCR was sampled from an adult in good health. The sequenced sample was peripheral blood, obtained on day 0 of AZD1222 vaccination. The CDR3 loop reads CASSYSNPVYNEQFF. CDR3 sequence (DNA): TGTGCCAGCAGTTACTCGAATCCCGTTTACAATGAGCAGTTCTTC.